A single sample is the source of the 29 T cell receptor beta chains below, sequenced in a study of blood T cells in healthy people across ages. The use of a sample-barcoded 5' primer and a J-beta primer mix characterized a second PCR of roughly 6 to 11 cycles. TCRdb passed the 5' RACE reads through MiXCR, listing each CDR3 protein once. This table has about 1.5 million distinct CDR3 sequences, roughly two fifths appearing once. The source material was blood. The origin of the receptors is a woman under 30 in good health.

The chain uses TRBV12-3 or TRBV12-4 and TRBJ2-7, with D possibly matching TRBD2 (5 bases). The DNA end is a closer match to TRBJ2-5, so the J assignment may be wrong. This CDR3 is 11 amino acids long. The chain's CDR3 is CASAQRETQYF. The CDR3 coding sequence is TGTGCCAGCGCTCAGCGGGAGACCCAGTACTTC.

This clonotype was seen a handful of times. V is TRBV5-1 and J is TRBJ1-1; D is unresolved. The CDR3 has 14 residues. Germline CDR1 is SGHRS and CDR2 is YFSETQ. Trimming pared 0 bases from V and 4 bases from J, leaving 10 bases between. This CDR3 is CASSLVRERTEAFF. In DNA form, the CDR3 reads TGCGCCAGCAGCTTGGTCCGGGAGCGCACTGAAGCTTTCTTT.

This clonotype was seen just once. The V and J genes are TRBV6-1 and TRBJ2-5; 8 bases map to TRBD2. Germline CDR1 is MNHNS and CDR2 is SASEGT. This CDR3 is 15 amino acids long. The junction had 4 bases not matched to a gene; V was cut back by 2 bases and J by 2 bases. The CDR3 protein is CASSEQTGGQETQYF. As DNA, the CDR3 is TGTGCCAGCAGTGAACAAACGGGAGGGCAAGAGACCCAGTACTTC.

The V call is TRBV7-2, the J call TRBJ2-3; 8 bases map to TRBD2. The V gene's germline CDR1 is SGHTA and CDR2 FQGNSA. Trimming removed 5 bases from V and 5 bases from J; junction bases left unmatched: 12. CDR3 size: 16 residues. The CDR3 protein is CASSARGGPRVDTQYF. The CDR3 DNA sequence: TGTGCCAGCAGCGCCCGGGGGGGGCCCAGAGTAGATACGCAGTATTTT. The whole variable domain, filled in from reference TRBV7-2 and TRBJ2-3, reads GAGVSQSPSNKVTEKGKDVELRCDPISGHTALYWYRQSLGQGLEFLIYFQGNSAPDKSGLPSDRFSAERTGGSVSTLTIQRTQQEDSAVYLCASSARGGPRVDTQYFGPGTRLTVL.

There are a few counts of this clonotype. The chain combines TRBV6-6 with TRBJ2-3; 9 bases align to TRBD1. The V segment lost 6 bases and the J segment 7 bases; nucleotides outside the gene matches: 17. CDR3 length: 17 residues. Germline CDR1 is MNHNY and CDR2 is SVGAGI (reference sequence). This CDR3 reads CASSNLPDRGTPNTQYF. In DNA, the CDR3 is TGTGCCAGCAGCAACCTACCCGACAGGGGGACGCCCAATACGCAGTATTTT.

The chain links TRBV24-1 to TRBJ2-3, with TRBD1 identical over 7 bases. V lost 3 bases, J lost 2 bases, and 4 bases stayed unmatched. This CDR3 comprises 15 residues. The germline V gene encodes CDR1 KGHDR and CDR2 SFDVKD. This chain's CDR3 is CATSDPGQPTDTQYF. The CDR3 DNA follows: TGTGCCACCAGTGATCCGGGACAGCCCACAGATACGCAGTATTTT.

This clonotype was picked up a small number of times. One end of the junction fails to match germline, which may point to a read error. V gene TRBV7-7 combines with J gene TRBJ2-1; TRBD2 matches at 7 bases. Germline values: CDR1 SSHAT, CDR2 FNYEAQ (reference sequence). This CDR3 spans 14 amino acids. As DNA, the CDR3 is TGTGCTAGCAGCTTACAAGGCACTAGCGCGAAGCAGTTCTTC. Translation gives CASSLQGTSAKQFF.

The chain is built from TRBV7-2 and TRBJ1-2, with no clear D. This CDR3 comprises 13 residues. V dropped 3 bases and J dropped 8 bases, with 13 bases sitting between them. CDR1 and CDR2 from the germline V gene are SGHTA and FQGNSA. The CDR3 loop is CASSFGGKTGYTF. The CDR3, as DNA: TGTGCCAGCAGCTTCGGAGGGAAAACCGGCTACACCTTC.

Many counts were recorded for this clonotype. The rearrangement joins TRBV27 to TRBJ2-7; possibly TRBD1 for D (5 bases). Looked up from germline, CDR1 is MNHEY and CDR2 is SMNVEV (reference sequence). The V end was cut by 2 bases, the J end by 6 bases, with 11 bases between. The CDR3 extends over 13 amino acids. The CDR3 region is CASSLKGVGEQYF. The CDR3 coding sequence is TGTGCCAGCAGTTTAAAAGGGGTAGGCGAGCAGTACTTC.

The rearrangement links TRBV2 to TRBJ1-1, with D unclear. Looked up from germline, CDR1 is SNHLY and CDR2 is FYNNEI. This CDR3 has 14 residues. V lost 2 bases and J lost 4, with 11 bases in between. The CDR3 reads CASSEPGMGTEAFF. DNA for the CDR3: TGTGCCAGCAGTGAACCCGGGATGGGCACTGAAGCTTTCTTT.

This clonotype has a handful of counts. CDR3 nucleotides: TGCAGCGTATTAATAAAGGGGAACACTGAAGCTTTCTTT. The encoded protein is CSVLIKGNTEAFF. The chain recombines TRBV29-1 with TRBJ1-1; D not certain. CDR3 length equals 13 residues. Trimming removed 6 bases at V and 1 base at J, with 12 bases between. Germline CDR1 and CDR2: SQVTM and ANQGSEA.

This clonotype was counted ten times or more. V is TRBV29-1 and J is TRBJ2-3; no clear D gene. Germline V CDR1 and CDR2: SQVTM, ANQGSEA. This CDR3 has 12 amino acids. The V gene lost 1 base and the J gene lost 4 bases, with 6 bases spanning the gap. CDR3 nucleotides: TGCAGCGTTGAAGCAGGAGCAGATACGCAGTATTTT. This translates into CSVEAGADTQYF.

This clonotype occurred a few times. The chain couples TRBV4-2 to TRBJ1-1; a weak D match, TRBD1 (5 bases). V shed 1 base and J shed 2 bases, with 11 bases lying between them. Germline-derived CDR1 and CDR2 are LGHNA and YNFKEQ. CDR3 length: 15 amino acids. Here the CDR3 reads CASSQARAFNTEAFF. CDR3 nucleotides: TGTGCCAGCAGCCAAGCCAGGGCCTTTAACACTGAAGCTTTCTTT.

The chain joins TRBV6-5 to TRBJ2-3; D is possibly TRBD2 (6 bases). CDR3 length equals 15 residues. Trimming left V 6 bases short and J 6 bases short, with 19 bases between. The germline V gene encodes CDR1 MNHEY and CDR2 SVGAGI. CDR3: CASSRLVGDVDTQYF. The CDR3 DNA follows: TGTGCCAGCAGCCGACTAGTGGGAGATGTGGATACGCAGTATTTT.

This clonotype appeared a few times. This chain uses TRBV27 with TRBJ2-2; D not certain. This CDR3 spans 8 amino acids. The germline CDR1 and CDR2 sequences are MNHEY and SMNVEV (reference sequence). CDR3 region: CPFGELFF. The CDR3 DNA follows: TGTCCGTTCGGGGAGCTGTTTTTT.

The chain has TRBV12-3 or TRBV12-4 and TRBJ1-4; 9 bases match TRBD1. This CDR3 has 15 amino acids. Trimming at V came to 3 bases and at J to 6 bases, leaving 5 bases not matched to a gene. The CDR3 loop is CASSFRQGGYEKLFF. As DNA, the CDR3 is TGTGCCAGCAGTTTCCGACAGGGGGGGTATGAAAAACTGTTTTTT.

This chain joins TRBV20-1 and TRBJ1-4; 10 bases align to TRBD1. The CDR3 is made up of 20 amino acids. Trimming took 6 bases from V and 0 from J; bases not matched to a gene: 19. Germline values: CDR1 DFQATT, CDR2 SNEGSKA (reference sequence). The CDR3 region is CSATHQWDRGRLTTNEKLFF. The DNA of the CDR3 is TGCAGTGCCACACACCAATGGGACAGGGGTCGCCTAACAACTAATGAAAAACTGTTTTTT.

This clonotype was seen a handful of times. The chain uses TRBV5-1 and TRBJ2-1, with a weak D call TRBD2 (6 bases). Germline loops: CDR1 SGHRS, CDR2 YFSETQ. This CDR3 has 17 amino acids. The V end lost 4 bases, the J end lost 4 bases, and 21 bases lay between the germline ends. This CDR3 reads CASSPAGKMAGYNEQFF. The CDR3 region has the DNA TGCGCCAGCAGCCCCGCGGGGAAAATGGCGGGATACAATGAGCAGTTCTTC.

This clonotype was counted a few times. The chain uses TRBV11-2 and TRBJ2-5, with D unresolved. This CDR3 has 12 amino acids. Per germline, CDR1 SGHAT and CDR2 FQNNGV. V lost 4 bases, J lost 5 bases, and 8 bases lay in between. The CDR3 sequence is CASSSPVETQYF. As DNA, the CDR3 is TGTGCCAGCAGCTCCCCCGTGGAGACCCAGTACTTC.

The chain recombines TRBV27 with TRBJ2-2; D gene uncertain. The germline CDR1 and CDR2 sequences are MNHEY and SMNVEV (reference sequence). Trimming shortened V by 4 bases and J by 4 bases, and 10 bases separated the two germline ends. The CDR3 covers 14 residues. The CDR3 DNA sequence: TGTGCCAGCAGTTCCCCTGCCAGCACCGGGGAGCTGTTTTTT. Its translation is CASSSPASTGELFF.

The rearrangement uses TRBV6-1 and TRBJ1-2; D is ambiguous. Germline V gene sequence: CDR1 MNHNS, CDR2 SASEGT. With 4 bases removed from V and 4 bases from J, the gap between germline ends came to 7 bases. There are 12 residues in the CDR3. For the CDR3, the DNA is TGTGCCAGCAGTGTAGCTTCCTATGGCTACACCTTC. Translating it yields CASSVASYGYTF.

The chain combines TRBV4-1 with TRBJ1-2; D is perhaps TRBD1 (5 bases). The CDR3 extends over 15 amino acids. Trimming left V 1 base short and J 8 bases short, with 17 bases between. Germline loops: CDR1 MGHRA, CDR2 YSYEKL. The CDR3 DNA reads as TGCGCCAGCAGCCAAGGCGCAGGGAGGGGTGGGGGCTACACCTTC. This translates into CASSQGAGRGGGYTF.

This clonotype has a handful of counts. The chain combines TRBV2 with TRBJ2-1, with a tentative D call TRBD2 (5 bases). Germline V lookup: CDR1 SNHLY, CDR2 FYNNEI. The V and J ends lost 7 bases and 0 bases respectively, with 13 bases between them. The CDR3 extends over 15 amino acids. The CDR3 region is CASTEDRGSYNEQFF. Here the CDR3 DNA reads TGTGCCAGCACTGAGGACCGGGGCTCCTACAATGAGCAGTTCTTC.

This sequence joins TRBV5-1 and TRBJ1-1, with D tentatively TRBD1 (6 bases). Trimming cost V 0 bases and J 6 bases, with 15 bases left between them. The CDR3 spans 15 residues. Germline assignment: CDR1 SGHRS and CDR2 YFSETQ. CDR3 DNA: TGCGCCAGCAGCTTGGAAATCAGGGGAAGGCCTGAAGCTTTCTTT. This codes for CASSLEIRGRPEAFF.

This chain connects TRBV6-5 to TRBJ1-2; tentatively, D is TRBD1 (5 bases). Germline CDR1 is MNHEY and CDR2 is SVGAGI. CDR3 length: 16 residues. V was clipped by 5 bases and J by 6 bases, with 22 bases between them. CDR3 DNA: TGTGCCAGCAGTCCACTGTTAGCGGGGCGGGTAAATGGCTACACCTTC. This codes for CASSPLLAGRVNGYTF.

The CDR3, as DNA: TGCGCCAGCAGCCTGACTAGCGGCTTTTACGAGCAGTACTTC. Translation gives CASSLTSGFYEQYF. The rearrangement links TRBV5-1 to TRBJ2-7, with 9 positions matching TRBD2. The J segment lost 4 bases and the V segment lost 4 bases, leaving 6 bases of the junction unmatched. CDR1 SGHRS and CDR2 YFSETQ come from the germline V gene. The CDR3 is 14 amino acids.

Turning to this clonotype: With a much larger clone just one base away, this may be a read error. The rearrangement uses TRBV7-9 and TRBJ2-5, with D possibly TRBD2 on 6 matching bases. Germline CDR1 is SEHNR and CDR2 is FQNEAQ (reference sequence). Between the trimmed V and J ends, which lost 5 bases and 11 bases, there was a span of 18 bases. The CDR3 has 13 amino acids. The CDR3 spells CASSMIADNEQYF. The CDR3 DNA sequence: TGTGCCAGCAGCATGATAGCGGACAATGAGCAGTACTTC.

This clonotype was seen a few times. V is TRBV6-5 and J is TRBJ1-1, with D maybe TRBD1 (5 bases). The CDR3 runs 13 residues. CDR1 and CDR2 (germline): MNHEY, SVGAGI. Trimming removed 11 bases at V and 1 base at J, with 14 bases between. The CDR3 loop reads CACHRLSNTEAFF. In DNA, the CDR3 is TGTGCCTGCCACAGGTTATCGAACACTGAAGCTTTCTTT.

This clonotype occurred many times. CDR3 coding DNA: TGTGCCAGCTCTTCCCTCGGGGGCCCCTCTAACTATGGCTACACCTTC. As protein: CASSSLGGPSNYGYTF. The rearrangement joins TRBV12-3 or TRBV12-4 to TRBJ1-2, with D perhaps TRBD1 (6 bases). CDR3 size: 16 residues. The V end was cut by 8 bases, the J end by 0 bases, with 19 bases between.